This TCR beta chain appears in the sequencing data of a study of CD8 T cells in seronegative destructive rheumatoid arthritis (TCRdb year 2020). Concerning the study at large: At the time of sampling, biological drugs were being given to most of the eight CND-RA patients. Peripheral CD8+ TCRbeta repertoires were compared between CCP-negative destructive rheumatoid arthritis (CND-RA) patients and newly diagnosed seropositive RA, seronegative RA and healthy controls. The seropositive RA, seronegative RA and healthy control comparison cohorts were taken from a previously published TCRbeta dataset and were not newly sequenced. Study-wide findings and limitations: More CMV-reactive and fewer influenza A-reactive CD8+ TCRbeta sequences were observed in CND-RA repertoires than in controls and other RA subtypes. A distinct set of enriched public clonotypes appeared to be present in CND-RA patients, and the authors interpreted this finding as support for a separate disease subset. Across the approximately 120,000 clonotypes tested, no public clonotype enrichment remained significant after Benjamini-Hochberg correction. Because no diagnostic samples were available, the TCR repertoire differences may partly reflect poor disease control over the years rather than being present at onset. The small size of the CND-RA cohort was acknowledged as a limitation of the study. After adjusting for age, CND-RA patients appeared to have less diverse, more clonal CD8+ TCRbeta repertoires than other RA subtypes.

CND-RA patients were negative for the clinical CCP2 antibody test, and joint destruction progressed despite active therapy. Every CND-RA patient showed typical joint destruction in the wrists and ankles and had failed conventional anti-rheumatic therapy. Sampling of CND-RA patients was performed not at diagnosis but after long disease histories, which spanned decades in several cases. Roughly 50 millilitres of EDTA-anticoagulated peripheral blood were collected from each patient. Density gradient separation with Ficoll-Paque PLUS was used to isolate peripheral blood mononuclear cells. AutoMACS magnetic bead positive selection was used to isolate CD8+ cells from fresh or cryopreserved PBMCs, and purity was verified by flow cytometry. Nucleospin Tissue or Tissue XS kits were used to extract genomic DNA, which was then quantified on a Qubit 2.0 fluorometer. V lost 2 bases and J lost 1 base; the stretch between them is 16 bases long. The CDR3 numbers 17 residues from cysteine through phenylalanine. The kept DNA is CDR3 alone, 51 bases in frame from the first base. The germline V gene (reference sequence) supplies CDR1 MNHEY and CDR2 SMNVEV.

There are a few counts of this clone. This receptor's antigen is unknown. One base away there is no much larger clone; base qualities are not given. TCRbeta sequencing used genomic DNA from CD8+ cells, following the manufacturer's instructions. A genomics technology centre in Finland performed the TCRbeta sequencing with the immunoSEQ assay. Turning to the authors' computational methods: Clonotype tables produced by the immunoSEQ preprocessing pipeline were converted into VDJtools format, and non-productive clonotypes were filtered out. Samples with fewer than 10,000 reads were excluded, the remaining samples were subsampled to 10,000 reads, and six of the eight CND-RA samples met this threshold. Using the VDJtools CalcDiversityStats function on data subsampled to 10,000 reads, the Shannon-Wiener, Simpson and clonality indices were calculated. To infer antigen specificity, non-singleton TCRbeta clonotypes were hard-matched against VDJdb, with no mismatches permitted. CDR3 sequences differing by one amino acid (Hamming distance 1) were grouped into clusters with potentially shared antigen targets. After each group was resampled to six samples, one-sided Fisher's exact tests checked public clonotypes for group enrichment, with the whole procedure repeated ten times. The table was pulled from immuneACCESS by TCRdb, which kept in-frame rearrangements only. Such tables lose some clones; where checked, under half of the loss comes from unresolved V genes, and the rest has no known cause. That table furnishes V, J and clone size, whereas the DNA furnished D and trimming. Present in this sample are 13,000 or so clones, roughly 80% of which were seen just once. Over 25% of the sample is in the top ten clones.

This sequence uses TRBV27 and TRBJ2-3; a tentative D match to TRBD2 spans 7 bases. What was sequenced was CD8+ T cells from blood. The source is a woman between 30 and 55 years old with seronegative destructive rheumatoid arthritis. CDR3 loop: CASSLTGGLERTDTQYF. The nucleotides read TGTGCCAGCAGTTTAACGGGGGGCCTGGAGCGCACAGATACGCAGTATTTT.